This TCR beta chain derives from a study of regulatory T cells in long-lasting Graves disease. Specified time point: persistent/refractory GD, antithyroid drugs over 5 years with positive TRAb. Researchers made the TCR library from RNA that was extracted from PBMCs. It was American Thyroid Association guidelines that determined Graves' disease diagnosis. Patients came from an endocrinology department in Xi'an, China. Through Arm-PCR of CDR3 regions and iRepertoire HTBI primers, TCR beta libraries were built. TCRdb re-called the multiplex PCR reads through MiXCR, storing one row per CDR3 protein. The table includes 300,000 to 400,000 distinct CDR3 sequences, around 19% detected once. To note about this clonotype: The target antigen is unknown.

General observations from the study: Persistent patients had more shared public clonotypes (fewer than 3,000) than new patients (approximately 970). Persistent disease favored TRBV28, TRBJ1-2 and TRBJ2-5.

This CDR3 has 14 amino acids. With 5 bases removed from V and 4 bases from J, the gap between germline ends came to 14 bases. Germline-derived CDR1 and CDR2 are SNHLY and FYNNEI. The clonotype was recovered from a female donor with Graves disease. Sequencing was performed on peripheral blood mononuclear cells (PBMCs), taken when the disease was refractory, from a patient treated with antithyroid drugs. The chain joins TRBV2 to TRBJ1-1; D possibly corresponds to TRBD1 (5 bases). This chain's CDR3 is CASSKAGLGTEAFF. The CDR3 DNA reads as TGTGCCAGCAGTAAGGCAGGGCTGGGCACTGAAGCTTTCTTT.